The source of this T cell receptor (beta chain) is a study of metastatic and nonmetastatic thyroid tumors. Study background: Both malignant and benign thyroid patients supplied peripheral blood and tumor or nodule tissue samples, across which the repertoires of these patients were then compared. General observations from the study: In blood and tumor, TCR beta diversity was reportedly significantly higher in malignant thyroid tumors than in benign nodules.

In the source study's methods: Variation in CDR3 across clinicopathological groups served as the basis for constructing a distant-metastasis classifier in papillary thyroid cancer. TCRdb re-called the PCR reads via MiXCR. The V and J calls here are based on TCRdb, not the publication. Of about 30,000 clones in the sample, 3.5% to 5% are singletons; the top ten hold roughly a fifth. Germline V lookup: CDR1 MNHEY, CDR2 SVGEGT. The CDR3 contains 15 residues. With V trimmed by 6 bases and J by 4 bases, 4 bases remained unmatched. This clone qualifies as medium-sized. What it binds is unknown. Before thyroid surgery, none of the patients had received any treatment.

The rearrangement uses TRBV6-2 or TRBV6-3 and TRBJ2-1; TRBD2 matches 12 bases. This TCR came from a female donor with papillary thyroid cancer or a benign thyroid nodule (not recorded which). Some clones in this sample may be carry-over from other donors' samples. Material: blood. CDR3 residues: CASSILAGGYNEQFF. The CDR3, as DNA: TGTGCCAGCAGCATACTAGCGGGAGGTTACAATGAGCAGTTCTTC.